This is a list of T cell receptor beta chains from one sample in a study of T cell repertoires in cytomegalovirus infection. MiXCR, run by TCRdb on the reads, gives a single entry per CDR3 protein. The table has more than 250,000 distinct CDR3 sequences, around 13% seen once; the top ten hold about 8.7%. Sequencing was performed on PBMCs. These TCRs come from a human donor in good health (CMV status not recorded). Some clones in this sample may be carry-over from other donors' samples. The CDR3 runs from the conserved cysteine through the conserved F or W. D genes are given only for firm matches. Where a row states a size, it is once, few, many or the class of an expanded clone; other rows omit it.

v_gene	len	j_gene	d_gene	abundance	CDR3aa	CDR3nt
TRBV10-3	13	TRBJ2-1	NA	NA	CAISDPGDNEQFF	TGTGCCATCAGTGACCCCGGGGACAATGAGCAGTTCTTC
TRBV7-2	14	TRBJ2-7	NA	many	CASSFPGEFYEQYF	TGTGCCAGCAGCTTTCCGGGAGAGTTCTACGAGCAGTACTTC
TRBV6-5	12	TRBJ2-2	NA	few	CASSYKGGELFF	TGTGCCAGCAGTTACAAGGGCGGGGAGCTGTTTTTT
TRBV7-2	14	TRBJ1-5	NA	many	CASSLEGANQPQHF	TGTGCCAGCAGCTTAGAAGGAGCGAACCAGCCCCAGCATTTT
TRBV20-1	15	TRBJ2-3	NA	NA	CSAEGTREVTDTQYF	TGCAGTGCTGAGGGCACTAGGGAGGTGACAGATACGCAGTATTTT
TRBV2	13	TRBJ2-1	NA	NA	CASRTGTYNEQFF	TGTGCCAGCAGGACGGGAACTTACAATGAGCAGTTCTTC
TRBV10-2	12	TRBJ1-5	NA	NA	CASRVGGQPQHF	TGCGCCAGCAGAGTGGGGGGCCAGCCCCAGCATTTT
TRBV27	15	TRBJ2-7	TRBD1	many	CASSPATGLVYEQYF	TGTGCCAGCAGTCCCGCGACAGGGTTGGTATACGAGCAGTACTTC
TRBV6-5	14	TRBJ1-1	TRBD1	few	CASSPRGENTEAFF	TGTGCCAGCAGTCCCAGGGGGGAGAACACTGAAGCTTTCTTT
TRBV3-1	13	TRBJ1-6	NA	NA	CASSQLGEAPLHF	TGTGCCAGCAGCCAGTTGGGAGAGGCACCCCTCCACTTT
TRBV10-3	13	TRBJ2-1	NA	NA	CAISEGSYNEQFF	TGTGCCATCAGTGAGGGGTCCTACAATGAGCAGTTCTTC
TRBV7-6	15	TRBJ1-3	NA	many	CASSQLQGSGNTIYF	TGTGCCAGCAGCCAACTTCAGGGCTCTGGAAACACCATATATTTT
TRBV7-2	15	TRBJ2-2	NA	many	CASSLVAGNTGELFF	TGTGCCAGCAGCTTAGTAGCAGGGAACACCGGGGAGCTGTTTTTT
TRBV6-1	16	TRBJ1-4	NA	NA	CASTSWPESTNEKLFF	TGTGCCAGCACCTCTTGGCCCGAGTCAACTAATGAAAAACTGTTTTTT
TRBV28	16	TRBJ2-7	TRBD2	many	CASSSPGTSGFYEQYF	TGTGCCAGCAGTTCCCCCGGGACTAGCGGGTTCTACGAGCAGTACTTC
TRBV15	16	TRBJ2-6	NA	few	CATSAREARGANVLTF	TGTGCCACCAGCGCCAGGGAAGCGAGGGGGGCCAACGTCCTGACTTTC
TRBV6-2/TRBV6-3	15	TRBJ1-5	NA	many	CASSYVGASNQPQHF	TGTGCCAGCAGCTACGTGGGGGCGAGCAATCAGCCCCAGCATTTT
TRBV7-2	15	TRBJ2-3	NA	many	CASSGRGGVTDTQYF	TGTGCCAGCAGCGGCAGGGGTGGGGTCACAGATACGCAGTATTTT
TRBV7-2	13	TRBJ1-6	NA	many	CASSLEMDSPLHF	TGTGCCAGCAGCTTAGAGATGGATTCACCCCTCCACTTT
TRBV6-2/TRBV6-3	12	TRBJ1-1	NA	NA	CASSYSMQGTFF	TGTGCCAGCAGTTACTCGATGCAGGGAACTTTCTTT
TRBV28	12	TRBJ2-7	NA	few	CAASSSVYEQYF	TGTGCCGCGTCATCTAGTGTCTACGAGCAGTACTTC
TRBV29-1	15	TRBJ2-1	TRBD2	many	CSVAGGAGGWYEQFF	TGCAGCGTTGCGGGGGGAGCCGGGGGGTGGTATGAGCAGTTCTTC
TRBV7-9	13	TRBJ2-5	TRBD2	NA	CASSSLGGETQYF	TGTGCCAGCAGCTCACTCGGGGGGGAGACCCAGTACTTC
TRBV12-3/TRBV12-4	20	TRBJ2-4	TRBD2	NA	CASSPAVLAGGLGAKNIQYF	TGTGCCAGCAGCCCTGCAGTTCTAGCGGGGGGGCTGGGAGCCAAAAACATTCAGTACTTC
TRBV6-6	14	TRBJ2-7	NA	many	CASRMAGSTYEQYF	TGTGCCAGCAGGATGGCGGGGTCGACCTACGAGCAGTACTTC
TRBV7-2	13	TRBJ2-7	NA	many	CASSSDLLYEQYF	TGTGCCAGCAGCTCGGATCTCCTCTACGAGCAGTACTTC
TRBV7-2	15	TRBJ1-1	NA	many	CASSLDGWGDTEAFF	TGTGCCAGCAGCTTAGACGGGTGGGGGGACACTGAAGCTTTCTTT
TRBV28	18	TRBJ2-1	TRBD2	many	CASSSISGSRVRYNEQFF	TGTGCCAGCAGTTCAATTAGCGGGTCACGTGTCAGGTACAATGAGCAGTTCTTC
TRBV7-9	14	TRBJ2-1	NA	NA	CASSPDQPYNEQFF	TGTGCCAGCAGCCCGGACCAACCCTACAATGAGCAGTTCTTC
TRBV5-1	14	TRBJ2-3	NA	few	CASSLAVGADTQYF	TGCGCCAGCAGCTTGGCCGTGGGGGCAGATACGCAGTATTTT
TRBV19	14	TRBJ1-2	NA	NA	CASSGDVTNYGYTF	TGTGCCAGTAGTGGGGACGTAACAAACTATGGCTACACCTTC
TRBV12-3/TRBV12-4	13	TRBJ2-2	NA	NA	CASSLGDPRVLFF	TGTGCCAGCAGTTTAGGGGACCCGAGGGTGCTGTTTTTT
TRBV7-9	16	TRBJ2-6	NA	many	CASRSPLDSGANVLTF	TGTGCCAGCAGGTCCCCCCTAGACTCTGGGGCCAACGTCCTGACTTTC
TRBV7-3	16	TRBJ1-2	TRBD1	many	CASRPGQGAAMDGYTF	TGTGCCAGCAGACCGGGACAGGGGGCGGCGATGGATGGCTACACCTTC
TRBV20-1	15	TRBJ2-5	NA	NA	CSARDWGTPQETQYF	TGCAGTGCTAGAGATTGGGGGACGCCCCAAGAGACCCAGTACTTC
TRBV5-5	15	TRBJ2-5	NA	many	CASSLAFGNRETQYF	TGTGCCAGCAGCTTGGCCTTCGGCAACCGAGAGACCCAGTACTTC
TRBV6-5	17	TRBJ2-6	TRBD1	few	CASSYSARGLGANVLTF	TGTGCCAGCAGTTACTCGGCCAGGGGGCTGGGGGCCAACGTCCTGACTTTC
TRBV2	13	TRBJ1-4	NA	NA	CASSGEGGEKLFF	TGTGCCAGCAGTGGTGAAGGGGGTGAAAAACTGTTTTTT
TRBV7-9	14	TRBJ1-2	NA	many	CASSLAVVGDGYTF	TGTGCCAGCAGCTTAGCCGTGGTTGGCGATGGCTACACCTTC
TRBV29-1	13	TRBJ2-5	NA	NA	CSVRHPQAETQYF	TGCAGCGTTCGTCACCCCCAGGCGGAGACCCAGTACTTC
TRBV7-2	12	TRBJ2-1	TRBD1	many	CASSRDRNEQFF	TGTGCCAGCAGCCGGGACAGAAATGAGCAGTTCTTC
TRBV19	13	TRBJ1-3	NA	NA	CASRLPPGNTIYF	TGTGCCAGTAGGCTCCCCCCTGGAAACACCATATATTTT
TRBV5-6	15	TRBJ1-1	NA	NA	CASSLRAGMNTEAFF	TGTGCCAGCAGCTTGAGAGCAGGGATGAACACTGAAGCTTTCTTT
TRBV28	16	TRBJ2-5	TRBD2	many	CASSPPSGRNQETQYF	TGTGCCAGCAGTCCGCCCTCCGGGAGGAACCAAGAGACCCAGTACTTC
TRBV25-1	14	TRBJ2-3	NA	NA	CASRTQGFTDTQYF	TGTGCCAGCCGGACACAGGGATTCACAGATACGCAGTATTTT
TRBV6-6	15	TRBJ2-1	NA	few	CASSYSSLGYNEQFF	TGTGCCAGCAGTTACTCGAGTTTGGGTTACAATGAGCAGTTCTTC
TRBV5-1	14	TRBJ2-1	TRBD2	NA	CASGVASGSNEQFF	TGCGCCAGCGGGGTGGCTAGCGGGTCCAATGAGCAGTTCTTC
TRBV6-5	17	TRBJ2-6	NA	NA	CASTWAAGSSGANVLTF	TGTGCCAGTACCTGGGCGGCCGGTAGCTCTGGGGCCAACGTCCTGACTTTC
TRBV29-1	13	TRBJ1-2	NA	few	CSVEVAGGYGYTF	TGCAGCGTTGAAGTTGCTGGAGGGTATGGCTACACCTTC
TRBV7-9	15	TRBJ1-1	TRBD1	few	CASSWPRTGGSEAFF	TGTGCCAGCAGCTGGCCCCGGACAGGGGGCTCTGAAGCTTTCTTT
TRBV7-9	13	TRBJ2-7	TRBD1	many	CASSTGNSYEQYF	TGTGCCAGTTCGACAGGGAACTCCTACGAGCAGTACTTC
TRBV6-5	16	TRBJ1-2	TRBD1	NA	CASSTGQGKGDYGYTF	TGTGCCAGCAGTACGGGACAGGGGAAGGGGGACTATGGCTACACCTTC
TRBV29-1	12	TRBJ1-2	NA	NA	CSVTIDSYGYTF	TGCAGCGTTACGATAGACAGCTATGGCTACACCTTC